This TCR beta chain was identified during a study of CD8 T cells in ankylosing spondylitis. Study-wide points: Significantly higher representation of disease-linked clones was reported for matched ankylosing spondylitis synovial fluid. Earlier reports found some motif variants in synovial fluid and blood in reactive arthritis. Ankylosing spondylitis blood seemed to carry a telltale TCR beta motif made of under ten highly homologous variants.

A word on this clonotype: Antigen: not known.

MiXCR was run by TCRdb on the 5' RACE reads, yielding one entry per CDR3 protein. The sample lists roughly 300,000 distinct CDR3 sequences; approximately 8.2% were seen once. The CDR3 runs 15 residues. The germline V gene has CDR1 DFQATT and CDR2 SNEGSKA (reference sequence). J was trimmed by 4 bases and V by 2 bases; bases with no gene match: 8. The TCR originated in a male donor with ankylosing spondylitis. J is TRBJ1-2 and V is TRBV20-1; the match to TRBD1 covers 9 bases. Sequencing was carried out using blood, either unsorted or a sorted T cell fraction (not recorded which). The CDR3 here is CSARKRTGDPYGYTF. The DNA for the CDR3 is TGCAGTGCTAGAAAACGGACAGGGGACCCCTATGGCTACACCTTC.